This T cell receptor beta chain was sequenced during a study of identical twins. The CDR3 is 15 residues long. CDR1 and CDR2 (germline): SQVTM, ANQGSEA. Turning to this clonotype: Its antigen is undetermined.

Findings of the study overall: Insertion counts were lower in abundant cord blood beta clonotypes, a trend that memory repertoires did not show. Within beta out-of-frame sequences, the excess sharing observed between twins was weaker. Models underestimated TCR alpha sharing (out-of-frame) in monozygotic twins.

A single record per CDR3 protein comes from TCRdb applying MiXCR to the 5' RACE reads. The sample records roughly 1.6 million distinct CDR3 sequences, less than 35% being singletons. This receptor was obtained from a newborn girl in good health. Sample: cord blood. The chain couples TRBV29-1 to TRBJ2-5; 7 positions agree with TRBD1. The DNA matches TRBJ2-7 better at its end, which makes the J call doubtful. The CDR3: CSVGPGGRLSNEQYF. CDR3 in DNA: TGCAGCGTTGGGCCAGGGGGTCGTCTGTCTAACGAGCAGTACTTC.